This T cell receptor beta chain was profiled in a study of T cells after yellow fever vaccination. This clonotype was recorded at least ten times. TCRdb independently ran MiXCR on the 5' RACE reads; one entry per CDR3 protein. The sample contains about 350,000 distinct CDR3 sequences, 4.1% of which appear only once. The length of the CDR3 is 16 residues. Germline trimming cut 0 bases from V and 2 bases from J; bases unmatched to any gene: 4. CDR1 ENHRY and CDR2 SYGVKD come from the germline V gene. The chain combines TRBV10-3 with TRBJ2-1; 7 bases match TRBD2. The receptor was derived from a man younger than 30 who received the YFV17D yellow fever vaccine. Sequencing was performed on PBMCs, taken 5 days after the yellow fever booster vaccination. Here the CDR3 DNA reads TGTGCCATCAGTGAGTCGATGGGGGGGACCTACAATGAGCAGTTCTTC. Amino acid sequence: CAISESMGGTYNEQFF.